Below are 3 T cell receptor beta chains sequenced from a single sample in a study of cytomegalovirus exposure and HLA in healthy donors. The PCR employed 60 Vbeta primers together with 13 Jbeta primers. TCRdb's copy holds only in-frame clones and misses some; the assay was immunoSEQ multiplex PCR. The sample lists 200,000 to 250,000 clones, roughly 87% occurring once. The sample was PBMCs. Every receptor here comes from a woman in her thirties or forties in good health and CMV-seropositive.

The chain has TRBV5-1 and TRBJ1-1; D not certain. The germline gives CDR1 SGHRS, CDR2 YFSETQ. This CDR3 comprises 12 residues. V was pared by 4 bases and J by 10 bases, with 14 bases between. The CDR3 DNA sequence: TGCGCCAGCAGCCCCCCCGACTTGGTAGCTTTCTTT. It encodes CASSPPDLVAFF.

The gene calls are TRBV9 and TRBJ2-1; a possible D gene is TRBD2 (5 bases). Looked up from germline, CDR1 is SGDLS and CDR2 is YYNGEE. V was clipped by 0 bases and J by 6 bases, with 7 bases between them. The CDR3 runs to 13 residues. The CDR3 DNA sequence: TGTGCCAGCAGCGTAGAAAGCGGCAATGAGCAGTTCTTC. This gives the protein CASSVESGNEQFF.

About this clone: The same CDR3 is also encoded by other DNA sequences in this sample. CDR3 region: CASSLGQGYEKLFF. The CDR3 nucleotides read TGTGCCAGCAGCTTAGGACAGGGGTATGAAAAACTGTTTTTT. The rearrangement uses TRBV7-9 and TRBJ1-4; 8 nucleotides line up with TRBD1. Losses at the gene ends were 1 base for V and 6 bases for J; bases not matched to a gene: 1. The CDR3 consists of 14 residues. The germline CDR1 and CDR2 sequences are SEHNR and FQNEAQ (reference sequence).